This TCR beta chain was captured by sequencing in a study of blood T cell repertoires in COVID-19. Whole-study context: Nucleic acid was either cDNA or gDNA, and it came from T cells, B-cell-depleted T cells, or PBMCs.

Repertoires were generated with immunoSEQ multiplex PCR, while TCRdb's copy carries only in-frame clones and drops some. The profile shows 100,000 to 150,000 clones, 65% to 85% of them singletons. V lost 1 base, J lost 5 bases, and 7 bases stayed unmatched. Germline CDR1 and CDR2: LNHNV and YYDKDF (reference sequence). The CDR3 extends over 17 amino acids. Sequencing was performed on peripheral blood. This TCR was sampled from a man in his sixties or seventies with acute or convalescent COVID-19. The chain combines TRBV15 with TRBJ2-1; 11 bases are a match to TRBD2. DNA of the CDR3: TGTGCCACCAGCAGAGGGCTGACTAGCGGGGACCACAATGAGCAGTTCTTC. Translating gives CATSRGLTSGDHNEQFF.